Each of the 17 T cell receptor beta chains below was sequenced from the same sample in a study of metastatic and nonmetastatic thyroid tumors. Prior to thyroid surgery, none of the patients had received any treatment. TCRdb reanalyzed the PCR reads with MiXCR. Of approximately 31,000 clones in the sample, approximately 19% are singletons; the top ten hold around a fifth. Sequencing was performed on blood. Receptors were obtained from a female donor with papillary thyroid cancer or a benign thyroid nodule (not recorded which). Some clones in this sample may be carry-over from other donors' samples.

A few counts support this clone. The chain uses TRBV6-5 and TRBJ2-7, with TRBD1 as a possible D gene (5 bases). The CDR3 length is 17 residues. Germline V gene sequence: CDR1 MNHEY, CDR2 SVGAGI. V lost 0 bases to trimming and J lost 3 bases, with 18 bases between them. The CDR3 nucleotides read TGTGCCAGCAGTTACTCGAAGGGCTCCCAGGGAAACTACGAGCAGTACTTC. Translation gives CASSYSKGSQGNYEQYF.

J is TRBJ2-1 and V is TRBV6-1; TRBD1 is a possible D gene (6 bases). V dropped 4 bases and J dropped 3 bases, with 13 bases sitting between them. Germline V lookup: CDR1 MNHNS, CDR2 SASEGT. The CDR3 length is 15 residues. The CDR3 spells CASSATGQSYNEQFF. CDR3 nucleotides: TGTGCCAGCAGTGCCACAGGGCAAAGCTACAATGAGCAGTTCTTC.

Ten or more counts support this clone. The V call is TRBV11-2, the J call TRBJ1-3, with D unresolved. The CDR3 length is 13 residues. Germline V gene lookup returns CDR1 SGHAT and CDR2 FQNNGV. V was pared by 5 bases and J by 2 bases, with 7 bases between. CDR3 region: CASSTQPGNTIYF. CDR3 bases: TGTGCCAGCAGCACGCAGCCTGGAAACACCATATATTTT.

The sample holds many counts of this clone. The rearrangement uses TRBV6-1 and TRBJ2-3, with D possibly matching TRBD2 (6 bases). Germline V gene data show CDR1 as MNHNS and CDR2 as SASEGT. The V end was cut by 6 bases, the J end by 3 bases, with 13 bases between. The CDR3 loop spans 14 amino acids. The CDR3 DNA sequence: TGTGCCAGCAGGGATTATGGGGGGACAGATACGCAGTATTTT. The encoded protein is CASRDYGGTDTQYF.

This clone appeared many times. This chain joins TRBV25-1 and TRBJ2-7; unclear D gene. The CDR3 spans 15 residues. V lost 4 bases, J lost 1 base, and 14 bases lay in between. Germline V gene data show CDR1 as MGHDK and CDR2 as SYGVNS. CDR3 sequence (DNA): TGTGCCAGCAGTGGCTCTTCGGCTACTTCCTACGAGCAGTACTTC. Residues: CASSGSSATSYEQYF.

The sample holds many counts of this clone. This rearrangement joins TRBV6-1 to TRBJ2-1, with D possibly matching TRBD1 (5 bases). The CDR3 runs 13 residues. The V gene's germline CDR1 is MNHNS and CDR2 SASEGT. V was trimmed by 5 bases and J by 8 bases, leaving 13 bases between them. CDR3 residues: CASSFLGRDEQFF. CDR3 coding DNA: TGTGCCAGCAGTTTTCTGGGCAGGGATGAGCAGTTCTTC.

Concerning this clone: One end of the junction varies from germline; a read error may be responsible. This sample includes further DNA sequences coding for the same CDR3. The V gene is TRBV7-2, the J gene TRBJ2-1; 10 bases fit TRBD2. CDR3 length: 14 residues. Germline V CDR1 and CDR2: SGHTA, FQGNSA. The CDR3 nucleotides read TGTGCCAGCAGCCTAGCGGGAGTCTACAATGAGCAGTTCTTC. Amino acid sequence: CASSLAGVYNEQFF. The entire variable domain, with the rest obtained from reference TRBV7-2 and TRBJ2-1, is as follows: GAGVSQSPSNKVTEKGKDVELRCDPISGHTALYWYRQSLGQGLEFLIYFQGNSAPDKSGLPSDRFSAERTGGSVSTLTIQRTQQEDSAVYLCASSLAGVYNEQFFGPGTRLTVL.

This clone showed up many times. The chain links TRBV27 to TRBJ1-6; tentatively, D is TRBD1 (5 bases). The CDR3 length is 14 residues. Trimming pared 6 bases from V and 2 bases from J, leaving 8 bases between. The germline V gene encodes CDR1 MNHEY and CDR2 SMNVEV (reference sequence). CDR3 nucleotide sequence: TGTGCCAGCAGGGACATAGCCTATAATTCACCCCTCCACTTT. This translates into CASRDIAYNSPLHF.

The chain joins TRBV28 to TRBJ1-3; maybe TRBD1 (6 bases). Trimming stripped 8 bases from V and 2 bases from J, with 13 bases between. Germline loops: CDR1 MDHEN, CDR2 SYDVKM. This CDR3 spans 14 amino acids. The CDR3 nucleotides read TGTGCCAGCGGCCCCGGGACAACTGGAAACACCATATATTTT. Translating gives CASGPGTTGNTIYF.

The V gene is TRBV20-1, the J gene TRBJ2-7; 8 nucleotides line up with TRBD2. The trim removed 6 bases at V and 6 bases at J, leaving 10 bases unmatched. This CDR3 has 13 residues. Germline V gives CDR1 DFQATT, CDR2 SNEGSKA (reference sequence). The CDR3 region is CSAQAGDLSEQYF. CDR3 sequence (DNA): TGCAGTGCCCAAGCGGGAGACCTCTCCGAGCAGTACTTC.

V usage is TRBV30 and J usage is TRBJ2-3, with unresolved D. Germline values: CDR1 GTSNPN, CDR2 SVGIG (reference sequence). There are 12 residues in the CDR3. Trimming stripped 3 bases from V and 5 bases from J, with 9 bases between. The CDR3 DNA reads TGTGCCTGGAGCATCGTTCGAGATACGCAGTATTTT. Amino acid sequence: CAWSIVRDTQYF.

V and J are TRBV20-1 and TRBJ2-2; the match to TRBD2 covers 8 bases. The length of the CDR3 is 13 residues. In germline, CDR1 is DFQATT, CDR2 SNEGSKA (reference sequence). The CDR3 coding sequence is TGCGCAGTCAGCGGGAGGAACACCGGGGAGCTGTTTTTT. Translated, it gives CAVSGRNTGELFF.

This chain joins TRBV30 and TRBJ1-2; D may be TRBD1 (6 bases). Between the trimmed V and J ends, which lost 2 bases and 6 bases, there was a span of 10 bases. Germline V gene data show CDR1 as GTSNPN and CDR2 as SVGIG (reference sequence). There are 12 residues in the CDR3. In nucleotides, the CDR3 is TGTGCCTGGAGTTGGGGGCAGGATGGCTACACCTTC. This encodes CAWSWGQDGYTF.

This clone has ten or more counts. The chain recombines TRBV19 with TRBJ1-3; TRBD1 matches at 7 bases. This CDR3 has 15 residues. Germline V gene lookup returns CDR1 LNHDA and CDR2 SQIVND (reference sequence). V shed 3 bases and J 4 bases; nucleotides not matched to a gene: 6. The CDR3 loop reads CASSITGDIGNTIYF. The CDR3 nucleotides are TGTGCCAGTAGTATCACAGGGGATATCGGAAACACCATATATTTT. The variable domain in full, with the rest retrieved from reference TRBV19 and TRBJ1-3, is DGGITQSPKYLFRKEGQNVTLSCEQNLNHDAMYWYRQDPGQGLRLIYYSQIVNDFQKGDIAEGYSVSREKKESFPLTVTSAQKNPTAFYLCASSITGDIGNTIYFGEGSWLTVV.

This clone has at least ten counts. The chain carries TRBV20-1 and TRBJ2-5, with D possibly matching TRBD2 (6 bases). V lost 2 bases and J lost 5, with 15 bases in between. The CDR3 is 14 amino acids. Germline V gene data show CDR1 as DFQATT and CDR2 as SNEGSKA (reference sequence). CDR3: CSARPEGGRETQYF. In nucleotides, the CDR3 is TGCAGTGCTAGACCCGAAGGAGGGAGGGAGACCCAGTACTTC.

The chain couples TRBV30 to TRBJ2-2, with no clear D. The V end lost 3 bases, the J end lost 4 bases, and 3 bases lay between the germline ends. Germline loops: CDR1 GTSNPN, CDR2 SVGIG (reference sequence). This CDR3 contains 11 residues. CDR3 DNA: TGTGCCTGGAGCCGCACCGGGGAGCTGTTTTTT. Translated: CAWSRTGELFF.

This clone occurred many times. The chain is built from TRBV19 and TRBJ2-5; perhaps TRBD2 as D (5 bases). The CDR3 has 15 residues. The germline CDR1 and CDR2 sequences are LNHDA and SQIVND (reference sequence). The ends were cut back, 3 bases at V and 2 bases at J, with 13 bases in the middle. The CDR3 spells CASSIQGSGQETQYF. CDR3 bases: TGTGCCAGTAGTATCCAAGGGTCGGGGCAAGAGACCCAGTACTTC.